This T cell receptor (beta chain) was captured in a study of blood T cells in healthy people across ages. Study conclusions and caveats: Donors of long life had a larger count of naive CD4+ cells and greater diversity than aged donors. Expanded clonotype changes were possibly confounded by unknown donor CMV status.

This clonotype has ten or more counts. Its antigen is still unknown. CDR3 length equals 16 residues. V lost 4 bases and J lost 4, with 15 bases in between. Germline V gene lookup returns CDR1 SGHRS and CDR2 YFSETQ. Using a J-beta primer mix together with a sample-barcoded 5' primer, a second PCR was run for 7 to 11 cycles. TCRdb redid the calling of the 5' RACE reads with MiXCR, one entry per CDR3 protein. The sample lists more than 800,000 distinct CDR3 sequences; 29% were seen once. Peripheral blood samples of approximately 10 milliliters were drawn from each donor. The TCR sequence derives from a woman older than 75 in good health. The chain links TRBV5-1 to TRBJ2-6; D is perhaps TRBD2 (6 bases). What was sequenced was blood. CDR3 DNA sequence: TGCGCCAGCAGCCCAGACGGGGGAAACGGGGCCAACGTCCTGACTTTC. It yields the protein CASSPDGGNGANVLTF.